Below are 10 T cell receptor beta chains sequenced from a single sample in a study of cytomegalovirus exposure and HLA in healthy donors. The PCR was carried out with 60 Vbeta primers and 13 Jbeta primers. TCRdb keeps only in-frame clones here, not all; method: immunoSEQ multiplex PCR. The sample contains around 200,000 clones, approximately 79% of which appear only once. Sequences were obtained from PBMCs. Source of these receptors: a man between 18 and 29 years old in good health and CMV-seronegative.

The chain is built from TRBV30 and TRBJ2-2; possibly TRBD1 for D (6 bases). Trimming cost V 4 bases and J 0 bases, with 15 bases left between them. The CDR3 is 16 amino acids. In germline, CDR1 is GTSNPN, CDR2 SVGIG (reference sequence). In DNA, the CDR3 is TGTGCCTGGAACGGACCGACAGGCCCGAACACCGGGGAGCTGTTTTTT. Translated, it gives CAWNGPTGPNTGELFF.

The CDR3 bases are TGTGCCAGCTCACCGACTAGCGGGAGGGCCTTCGATACGCAGTATTTT. Its translation: CASSPTSGRAFDTQYF. V gene TRBV18 combines with J gene TRBJ2-3; 14 bases match TRBD2. The CDR3 runs 16 residues. J lost 6 bases, V lost 3 bases, and 5 bases had no gene match. Germline V gene sequence: CDR1 KGHSH, CDR2 LQKENI.

V gene TRBV11-2 combines with J gene TRBJ2-7, with TRBD2 identical over 11 bases. Trimming at V came to 5 bases and at J to 2 bases, leaving 2 bases not matched to a gene. The CDR3 runs to 14 residues. The V gene's germline CDR1 is SGHAT and CDR2 FQNNGV. The CDR3 region is CASSHSGGAYEQYF. DNA of the CDR3: TGTGCCAGCAGCCATAGCGGGGGGGCCTACGAGCAGTACTTC.

The chain joins TRBV7-8 to TRBJ2-5; D is perhaps TRBD1 (6 bases). The end of the DNA is better explained by TRBJ2-7, so the J call may be wrong. The CDR3 runs 15 residues. The germline CDR1 and CDR2 sequences are SGHVS and FQNEAQ. In DNA, the CDR3 is TGTGCCAGCAGCTTAGTGGCAGGGGCGCCCTACGAGCAGTACTTC. This sequence encodes CASSLVAGAPYEQYF.

This clone was found a few times. This CDR3 is also generated by other DNA sequences in the sample. Here the CDR3 DNA reads TGTGCCAGCTCACCATTGGATGCCGGCGGGGGGGATACGCAGTATTTT. Translating it yields CASSPLDAGGGDTQYF. The chain employs TRBV18 and TRBJ2-3; 8 bases align to TRBD2. The CDR3 totals 16 residues. Germline V gene lookup returns CDR1 KGHSH and CDR2 LQKENI. J lost 6 bases, V lost 2 bases, and 10 bases had no gene match.

The chain couples TRBV7-9 to TRBJ1-5, with D perhaps TRBD1 (6 bases). V dropped 3 bases and J dropped 7 bases, with 10 bases sitting between them. Germline V lookup: CDR1 SEHNR, CDR2 FQNEAQ (reference sequence). The CDR3 consists of 13 residues. CDR3 bases: TGTGCCAGCAGCTTTTCGGGGGGCCAGCCCCAGCATTTT. Translating gives CASSFSGGQPQHF.

This chain joins TRBV7-2 and TRBJ2-3; D not certain. The CDR3 consists of 14 residues. Trimming cost V 3 bases and J 2 bases, with 9 bases left between them. Germline loops: CDR1 SGHTA, CDR2 FQGNSA. CDR3 sequence reads: CASSFFVSTDTQYF. For the CDR3, the DNA is TGTGCCAGCAGCTTTTTTGTCTCCACAGATACGCAGTATTTT.

This clone was observed at least ten times. V and J are TRBV30 and TRBJ1-5; 8 bases line up with TRBD1. In germline, CDR1 is GTSNPN, CDR2 SVGIG (reference sequence). This CDR3 comprises 15 residues. V lost 1 base and J lost 6; bases outside the gene matches: 8. The CDR3 sequence is CAWSGQGAWGQPQHF. The CDR3 nucleotides are TGTGCCTGGAGTGGTCAGGGGGCATGGGGTCAGCCCCAGCATTTT. Full variable domain (outside the CDR3, taken from reference TRBV30 and TRBJ1-5): SQTIHQWPATLVQPVGSPLSLECTVEGTSNPNLYWYRQAAGRGLQLLFYSVGIGQISSEVPQNLSASRPQDRQFILSSKKLLLSDSGFYLCAWSGQGAWGQPQHFGDGTRLSIL.

The rearrangement joins TRBV9 to TRBJ2-1; TRBD2 matches 12 bases. The J segment lost 8 bases and the V segment lost 0 bases, leaving 3 bases of the junction unmatched. This CDR3 is built from 15 residues. Germline V gives CDR1 SGDLS, CDR2 YYNGEE. The CDR3 is CASSVGLAGEHEQFF. Here the CDR3 DNA reads TGTGCCAGCAGCGTAGGACTAGCGGGAGAACATGAGCAGTTCTTC.

The chain carries TRBV2 and TRBJ2-1; 9 bases line up with TRBD2. This CDR3 comprises 16 residues. The trim removed 9 bases at V and 13 bases at J, leaving 22 bases unmatched. Germline V lookup: CDR1 SNHLY, CDR2 FYNNEI. CDR3 nucleotide sequence: TGTGCCAGTAGGGGGGATCTAGCGGGGTCCCCACAATCCCAGTTCTTC. Translated, it gives CASRGDLAGSPQSQFF.